The 32 T cell receptor beta chains below come from one sample, sequenced in a study of cytomegalovirus exposure and HLA in healthy donors. The PCR had 60 Vbeta and 13 Jbeta primers. This table comes from immunoSEQ multiplex PCR, and its TCRdb copy is limited to in-frame clones, with some not included. Of fewer than 250,000 clones listed, around 76% are singletons. Sequenced: PBMCs. Receptors were obtained from a man aged 40-49 years in good health and CMV-seropositive.

The gene calls are TRBV5-1 and TRBJ2-3, with 7 bases aligning to TRBD1. The CDR3 contains 16 residues. V was clipped by 0 bases and J by 2 bases; unmatched bases: 6. Germline-derived CDR1 and CDR2 are SGHRS and YFSETQ. The CDR3 here is CASSLGQGRATDTQYF. Written as DNA, the CDR3 is TGCGCCAGCAGCTTGGGACAGGGAAGAGCCACAGATACGCAGTATTTT.

The chain links TRBV7-3 to TRBJ1-4; D is uncertain. CDR1 and CDR2 from the germline V gene are SGHTA and FQGTGA. The CDR3 loop spans 17 amino acids. V was trimmed by 2 bases and J by 0 bases, leaving 13 bases between them. The CDR3 is CASSLSPISPTNEKLFF. DNA for the CDR3: TGTGCCAGCAGCTTATCGCCTATCTCTCCAACTAATGAAAAACTGTTTTTT. The full variable domain, with the rest looked up from reference TRBV7-3 and TRBJ1-4, is GAGVSQTPSNKVTEKGKYVELRCDPISGHTALYWYRQSLGQGPEFLIYFQGTGAADDSGLPNDRFFAVRPEGSVSTLKIQRTERGDSAVYLCASSLSPISPTNEKLFFGSGTQLSVL.

The J gene is TRBJ2-7, the V gene TRBV11-3, with D possibly TRBD2 on 7 matching bases. The germline gives CDR1 SGHNT, CDR2 YENEEA. This CDR3 has 18 residues. V lost 1 base and J 7 bases, leaving 26 bases between the germline ends. CDR3 loop: CASSLVGARAGSAREQYV. CDR3 bases: TGTGCCAGCAGCTTAGTGGGGGCCCGAGCGGGATCGGCTCGGGAGCAGTACGTC.

This chain connects TRBV9 to TRBJ2-3; 12 nucleotides line up with TRBD2. The CDR3 is 15 residues long. Germline trimming cut 3 bases from V and 5 bases from J; bases unmatched to any gene: 4. Germline assignment: CDR1 SGDLS and CDR2 YYNGEE. The DNA of the CDR3 is TGTGCCAGCAGCGGCCTAGCGGGGGGGGGAGATACGCAGTATTTT. Encoded protein: CASSGLAGGGDTQYF.

This chain links TRBV5-6 with TRBJ1-2; a possible D gene is TRBD1 (6 bases). The V end was cut by 2 bases, the J end by 4 bases, with 12 bases between. The CDR3 is made up of 14 amino acids. The germline CDR1 and CDR2 sequences are SGHDT and YYEEEE. The CDR3 DNA reads as TGTGCCAGCAGCTTCGTAGGGGGAAGCTATGGCTACACCTTC. It codes for CASSFVGGSYGYTF.

This chain joins TRBV18 and TRBJ1-1; maybe TRBD1 (6 bases). The CDR3 has 14 residues. V was cut by 3 bases and J by 1 base, with 9 bases left in between. Germline assignment: CDR1 KGHSH and CDR2 LQKENI. The CDR3 spells CASSPQGQNTEAFF. DNA of the CDR3: TGTGCCAGCTCACCCCAGGGACAGAACACTGAAGCTTTCTTT.

As to this clone: Distinct nucleotide sequences in the sample also encode this CDR3. The J gene is TRBJ2-1, the V gene TRBV19, with TRBD2 identical over 11 bases. Germline CDR1 reads LNHDA; CDR2 reads SQIVND (reference sequence). The ends lost 7 bases at V and 8 bases at J; junction bases unmatched: 7. This CDR3 region has 14 residues. CDR3: CASTLTSGSHEQFF. The CDR3 nucleotides are TGTGCCAGTACTCTAACTAGCGGGAGCCATGAGCAGTTCTTC. Together with reference TRBV19 and TRBJ2-1, the CDR3 gives the full variable domain: DGGITQSPKYLFRKEGQNVTLSCEQNLNHDAMYWYRQDPGQGLRLIYYSQIVNDFQKGDIAEGYSVSREKKESFPLTVTSAQKNPTAFYLCASTLTSGSHEQFFGPGTRLTVL.

The V call is TRBV27, the J call TRBJ2-3; D perhaps matches TRBD2 (5 bases). Trimming stripped 5 bases from V and 4 bases from J, with 16 bases between. The CDR3 runs 15 residues. Germline assignment: CDR1 MNHEY and CDR2 SMNVEV (reference sequence). CDR3 residues: CASSLNLALADTQYF. DNA for the CDR3: TGTGCCAGCAGTCTTAATCTAGCTTTGGCAGATACGCAGTATTTT.

The J gene is TRBJ2-7, the V gene TRBV7-9, with 9 bases lining up with TRBD2. CDR3 length: 18 residues. With 1 base clipped from V and 2 bases from J, the junction kept 12 bases outside the gene matches. Per the germline V gene, CDR1 is SEHNR and CDR2 is FQNEAQ (reference sequence). This chain's CDR3 is CASSLELGLAINPYEQYF. CDR3 bases: TGTGCCAGCAGCTTAGAATTAGGACTAGCGATAAATCCCTACGAGCAGTACTTC.

The CDR3 DNA is TGTGCCAGCAGACCTCTAGCTGCAGAGACCCAGTACTTC. Amino acid sequence: CASRPLAAETQYF. The V call is TRBV5-4, the J call TRBJ2-5; the D gene is possibly TRBD2 (5 bases). CDR3 length equals 13 residues. Germline V CDR1 and CDR2: SGHNT, YYREEE (reference sequence). V shed 5 bases and J shed 4 bases, with 12 bases lying between them.

The chain has TRBV5-1 and TRBJ2-2, with 10 positions matching TRBD2. Per germline, CDR1 SGHRS and CDR2 YFSETQ. V shed 4 bases, J shed 5 bases, and the junction held 5 bases outside the gene matches. CDR3 length: 15 amino acids. CDR3 sequence reads: CASSPTSGTTGELFF. The CDR3 coding sequence is TGCGCCAGCAGCCCTACTAGCGGGACGACCGGGGAGCTGTTTTTT. The entire variable domain, with the rest obtained from reference TRBV5-1 and TRBJ2-2, is as follows: KAGVTQTPRYLIKTRGQQVTLSCSPISGHRSVSWYQQTPGQGLQFLFEYFSETQRNKGNFPGRFSGRQFSNSRSEMNVSTLELGDSALYLCASSPTSGTTGELFFGEGSRLTVL.

The rearrangement uses TRBV2 and TRBJ2-3, with 11 bases identical to TRBD2. Germline V gene sequence: CDR1 SNHLY, CDR2 FYNNEI. J gave up 4 bases and V 6 bases, and 9 bases lay outside the gene matches. The CDR3 has 16 residues. This CDR3 is CASRKTSGSSADTQYF. CDR3 bases: TGTGCCAGCAGGAAAACTAGCGGGAGTTCGGCAGATACGCAGTATTTT.

The V call is TRBV7-8, the J call TRBJ2-5, with 9 bases that match TRBD1. J was trimmed by 5 bases and V by 4 bases; bases with no gene match: 5. CDR1 and CDR2 (germline): SGHVS, FQNEAQ. The CDR3 has 14 residues. The chain's CDR3 is CASSSDRGWETQYF. CDR3 DNA sequence: TGTGCCAGCAGCTCGGACAGGGGATGGGAGACCCAGTACTTC.

This rearrangement joins TRBV29-1 to TRBJ1-2, with a possible D match to TRBD1 (6 bases). V was shortened by 7 bases and J by 2 bases, with 14 bases between the two germline ends. This CDR3 comprises 13 residues. CDR1 is SQVTM, CDR2 ANQGSEA, per germline. The CDR3 nucleotides are TGCAGCGCCCACGGGGGGGCGAACTATGGCTACACCTTC. It encodes CSAHGGANYGYTF.

The chain is built from TRBV19 and TRBJ2-5; D may be TRBD1 (6 bases). Germline CDR1 and CDR2: LNHDA and SQIVND (reference sequence). The CDR3 is 14 amino acids. Deletions cut 1 base from V and 4 bases from J, with 10 bases between. The CDR3 DNA reads TGTGCCAGTAGTATAGGGACAGTTGTAGAGACCCAGTACTTC. Translation: CASSIGTVVETQYF.

The chain couples TRBV5-1 to TRBJ2-3; D remains unclear. This CDR3 comprises 14 residues. Trimming took 3 bases from V and 0 from J, leaving 8 bases between them. Germline CDR1 SGHRS, CDR2 YFSETQ. CDR3: CASSSPTSTDTQYF. DNA of the CDR3: TGCGCCAGCAGCTCTCCTACTAGCACAGATACGCAGTATTTT.

The CDR3 is CASSSRGALNTEAFF. For the CDR3, the DNA is TGTGCCAGCAGCTCCCGGGGGGCCCTGAACACTGAAGCTTTCTTT. The chain links TRBV9 to TRBJ1-1, with D perhaps matching TRBD1 (6 bases). From germline, CDR1 is SGDLS and CDR2 YYNGEE. V was clipped by 4 bases and J by 0 bases, with 13 bases between them. The CDR3 sequence is 15 residues long. The whole variable domain, remainder taken from reference TRBV9 and TRBJ1-1, is DSGVTQTPKHLITATGQRVTLRCSPRSGDLSVYWYQQSLDQGLQFLIQYYNGEERAKGNILERFSAQQFPDLHSELNLSSLELGDSALYFCASSSRGALNTEAFFGQGTRLTVV.

The chain combines TRBV19 with TRBJ2-5; TRBD2 matches at 8 bases. In germline, CDR1 is LNHDA, CDR2 SQIVND (reference sequence). Losses at the gene ends were 8 bases for V and 1 base for J; bases not matched to a gene: 9. CDR3 length equals 15 residues. The CDR3 sequence is CASSDGGGSQETQYF. CDR3 in DNA: TGTGCCAGTTCGGACGGGGGGGGATCCCAAGAGACCCAGTACTTC.

The genes are TRBV2 and TRBJ1-1; D unresolved. CDR3 length equals 14 residues. Germline V gives CDR1 SNHLY, CDR2 FYNNEI. V gave up 6 bases and J gave up 2 bases, with 13 bases separating them. The CDR3 protein is CASSGVVTNTEAFF. The DNA for the CDR3 is TGTGCCAGCAGCGGGGTAGTCACAAACACTGAAGCTTTCTTT.

The chain joins TRBV19 to TRBJ1-2; D is possibly TRBD1 (5 bases). Germline assignment: CDR1 LNHDA and CDR2 SQIVND (reference sequence). The germline V and J ends were trimmed by 5 bases and 6 bases, with 16 bases remaining between them. The CDR3 sequence is 14 residues long. The CDR3 DNA reads as TGTGCCAGTAGTGGTCGGGCAGGGATTAATGGCTACACCTTC. The encoded protein is CASSGRAGINGYTF.

This chain uses TRBV7-8 with TRBJ2-1, with 15 bases that match TRBD2. V dropped 1 base and J dropped 2; count of bases not matched to a gene: 3. The CDR3 has 18 amino acids. Germline V gene data show CDR1 as SGHVS and CDR2 as FQNEAQ. CDR3 in DNA: TGTGCCAGCAGCTTAGTGGGACTAGCGGGAGGACCCTACAATGAGCAGTTCTTC. Translated: CASSLVGLAGGPYNEQFF.

The chain recombines TRBV7-2 with TRBJ1-1; D is uncertain. CDR1 SGHTA and CDR2 FQGNSA come from the germline V gene. Deletions cut 0 bases from V and 4 bases from J, with 9 bases between. This CDR3 is 14 amino acids long. The CDR3 DNA reads TGTGCCAGCAGCTTAGCGATGGAGAGCACTGAAGCTTTCTTT. It encodes CASSLAMESTEAFF.

The CDR3 sequence is CASSLVQARVDEQYF. The CDR3 DNA reads TGTGCCAGCAGCTTGGTACAGGCCCGTGTTGACGAGCAGTACTTC. The chain recombines TRBV5-4 with TRBJ2-7, with a possible D match to TRBD1 (5 bases). CDR3 size: 15 residues. The germline V gene has CDR1 SGHNT and CDR2 YYREEE (reference sequence). Trimming took 0 bases from V and 5 from J, leaving 15 bases between them.

This clone was seen more than once but under ten times. The chain combines TRBV5-8 with TRBJ2-7, with 9 bases aligning to TRBD2. Germline values: CDR1 SGHTS, CDR2 YDEGEE. Trimming took 0 bases from V and 4 from J; bases not matched to a gene: 8. The CDR3 totals 16 residues. The CDR3 nucleotides are TGTGCCAGCAGCTTGGATTATACTAGCGGGTTTTACGAGCAGTACGTC. It encodes CASSLDYTSGFYEQYV.

The rearrangement joins TRBV29-1 to TRBJ2-1, with 10 positions matching TRBD2. CDR3 size: 15 residues. CDR1 is SQVTM, CDR2 ANQGSEA, per germline. The V gene end was trimmed by 6 bases and the J gene end by 3 bases; junction bases not matched to a gene: 8. The CDR3 bases are TGCAGCGTCGAGGGGGGACTAGCGATCTACAATGAGCAGTTCTTC. This gives the protein CSVEGGLAIYNEQFF.

J is TRBJ1-1 and V is TRBV5-1; the match to TRBD1 covers 7 bases. The CDR3 sequence is 15 residues long. Germline trimming cut 5 bases from V and 1 base from J; bases unmatched to any gene: 8. Germline V CDR1 and CDR2: SGHRS, YFSETQ. The CDR3 sequence is CASRTGTATNTEAFF. The DNA for the CDR3 is TGCGCCAGCAGAACCGGGACAGCTACGAACACTGAAGCTTTCTTT.

The V gene is TRBV11-2, the J gene TRBJ2-2; 8 bases map to TRBD1. The germline CDR1 and CDR2 sequences are SGHAT and FQNNGV. This CDR3 contains 15 residues. Losses at the gene ends were 5 bases for V and 4 bases for J; bases not matched to a gene: 6. The DNA of the CDR3 is TGTGCCAGCAGCCCGACAGGGGCGGTCACCGGGGAGCTGTTTTTT. Protein product: CASSPTGAVTGELFF.

The rearrangement uses TRBV6-5 and TRBJ2-5; D is possibly TRBD1 (6 bases). The V gene's germline CDR1 is MNHEY and CDR2 SVGAGI. Trimming took off 4 bases at V and 4 bases at J, with 16 bases between the two ends. The CDR3 sequence is 15 residues long. CDR3 sequence: CASSWTAPGIETQYF. The CDR3 DNA follows: TGTGCCAGCAGTTGGACAGCACCGGGAATAGAGACCCAGTACTTC.

There are a few counts of this clone. The J gene is TRBJ2-7, the V gene TRBV5-4; D might be TRBD2 (7 bases). CDR3 length: 15 amino acids. Per germline, CDR1 SGHNT and CDR2 YYREEE (reference sequence). V was cut by 0 bases and J by 4 bases, with 14 bases left in between. CDR3 loop: CASSLGRGGGYEQYF. The DNA for the CDR3 is TGTGCCAGCAGCTTGGGCCGGGGAGGGGGTTACGAGCAGTACTTC.

The sample holds a few counts of this clone. This chain uses TRBV19 with TRBJ1-1; D possibly corresponds to TRBD1 (5 bases). The V and J ends lost 2 bases and 3 bases respectively, with 10 bases between them. The CDR3 is 14 residues long. CDR1 is LNHDA and CDR2 is SQIVND in the germline V gene (reference sequence). The CDR3 loop is CASSIWGWDTEAFF. The CDR3 nucleotides are TGTGCCAGTAGTATATGGGGCTGGGACACTGAAGCTTTCTTT.

J is TRBJ2-3 and V is TRBV6-5, with unresolved D. CDR3 length: 12 amino acids. Germline CDR1 MNHEY, CDR2 SVGAGI. The germline V and J ends were trimmed by 4 bases and 2 bases, with 4 bases remaining between them. The chain's CDR3 is CASSSYTDTQYF. CDR3 in DNA: TGTGCCAGCAGTTCCTACACAGATACGCAGTATTTT.

The chain recombines TRBV29-1 with TRBJ2-7; 7 bases line up with TRBD1. Unmatched junction bases numbered 4, after V lost 3 bases and J lost 2 bases. Germline V CDR1 and CDR2: SQVTM, ANQGSEA. CDR3 length: 13 residues. The CDR3 DNA sequence: TGCAGCGTTGAGGGACAGAGAGCCTACGAGCAGTACGTC. Protein product: CSVEGQRAYEQYV.